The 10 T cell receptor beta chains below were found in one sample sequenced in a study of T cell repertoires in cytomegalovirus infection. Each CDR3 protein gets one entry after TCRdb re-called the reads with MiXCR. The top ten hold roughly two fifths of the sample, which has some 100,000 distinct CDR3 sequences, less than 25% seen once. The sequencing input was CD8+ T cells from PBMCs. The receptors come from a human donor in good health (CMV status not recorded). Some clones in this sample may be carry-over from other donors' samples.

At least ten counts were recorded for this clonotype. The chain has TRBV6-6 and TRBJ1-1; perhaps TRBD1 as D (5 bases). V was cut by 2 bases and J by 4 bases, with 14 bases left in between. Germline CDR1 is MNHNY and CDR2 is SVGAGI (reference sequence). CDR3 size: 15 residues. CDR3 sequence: CASSYGERGGTEAFF. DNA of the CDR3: TGTGCCAGCAGTTACGGGGAGCGGGGCGGCACTGAAGCTTTCTTT.

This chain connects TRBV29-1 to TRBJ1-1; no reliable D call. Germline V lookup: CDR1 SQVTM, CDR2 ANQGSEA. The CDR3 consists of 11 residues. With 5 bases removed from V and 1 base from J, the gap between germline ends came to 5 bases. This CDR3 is CSVLENTEAFF. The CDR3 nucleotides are TGCAGCGTTTTGGAGAACACTGAAGCTTTCTTT. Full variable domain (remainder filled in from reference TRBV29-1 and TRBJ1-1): SAVISQKPSRDICQRGTSLTIQCQVDSQVTMMFWYRQQPGQSLTLIATANQGSEATYESGFVIDKFPISRPNLTFSTLTVSNMSPEDSSIYLCSVLENTEAFFGQGTRLTVV.

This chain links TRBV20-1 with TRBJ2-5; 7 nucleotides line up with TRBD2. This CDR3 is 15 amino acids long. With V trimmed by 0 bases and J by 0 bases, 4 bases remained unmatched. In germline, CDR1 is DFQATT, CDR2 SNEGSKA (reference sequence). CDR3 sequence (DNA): TGCAGTGCTAGAGATCTTCTAGCGGACCAAGAGACCCAGTACTTC. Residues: CSARDLLADQETQYF.

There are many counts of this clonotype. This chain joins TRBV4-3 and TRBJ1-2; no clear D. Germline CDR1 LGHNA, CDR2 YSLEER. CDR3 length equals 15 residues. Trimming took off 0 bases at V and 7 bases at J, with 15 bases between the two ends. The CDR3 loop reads CASSQDLESLGGYTF. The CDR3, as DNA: TGCGCCAGCAGCCAAGATTTAGAGTCTTTGGGTGGCTACACCTTC.

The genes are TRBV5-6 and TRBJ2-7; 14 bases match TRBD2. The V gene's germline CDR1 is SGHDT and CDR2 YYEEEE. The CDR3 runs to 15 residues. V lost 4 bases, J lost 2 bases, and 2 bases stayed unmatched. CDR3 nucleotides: TGTGCCAGCAGCGGGACTAGCGGGGGAACCTACGAGCAGTACTTC. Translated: CASSGTSGGTYEQYF.

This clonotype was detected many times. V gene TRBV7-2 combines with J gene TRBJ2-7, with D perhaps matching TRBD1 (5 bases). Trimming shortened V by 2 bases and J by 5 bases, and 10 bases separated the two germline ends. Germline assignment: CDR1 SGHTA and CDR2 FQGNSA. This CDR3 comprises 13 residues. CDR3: CASSLMGRDEQYF. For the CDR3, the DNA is TGTGCCAGCAGCTTAATGGGCAGGGACGAGCAGTACTTC.

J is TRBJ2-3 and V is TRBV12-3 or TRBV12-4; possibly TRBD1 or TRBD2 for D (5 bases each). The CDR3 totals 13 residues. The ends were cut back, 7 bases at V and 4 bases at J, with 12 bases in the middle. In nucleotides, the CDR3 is TGTGCCAGCATGGGGCTGGGAGCAGATACGCAGTATTTT. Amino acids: CASMGLGADTQYF.

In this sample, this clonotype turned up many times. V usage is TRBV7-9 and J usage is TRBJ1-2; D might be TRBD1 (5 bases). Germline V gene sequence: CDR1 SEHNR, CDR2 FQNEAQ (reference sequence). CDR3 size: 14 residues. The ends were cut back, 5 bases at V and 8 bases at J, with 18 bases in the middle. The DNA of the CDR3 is TGTGCCAGCAGCCGACTCCGAGGGGATGAGGGCTACACCTTC. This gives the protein CASSRLRGDEGYTF.

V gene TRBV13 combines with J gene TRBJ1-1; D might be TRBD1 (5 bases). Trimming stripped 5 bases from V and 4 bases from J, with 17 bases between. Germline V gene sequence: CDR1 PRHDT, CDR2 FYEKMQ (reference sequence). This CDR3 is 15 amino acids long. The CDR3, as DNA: TGTGCCAGCAGCCGAACGGGGGGGATGGGCACTGAAGCTTTCTTT. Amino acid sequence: CASSRTGGMGTEAFF.

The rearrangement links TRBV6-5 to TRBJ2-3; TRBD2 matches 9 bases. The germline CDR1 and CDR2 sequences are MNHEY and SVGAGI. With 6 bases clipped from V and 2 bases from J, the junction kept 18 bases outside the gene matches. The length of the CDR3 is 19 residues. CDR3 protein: CASRPASGIRVKLTDTQYF. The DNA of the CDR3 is TGTGCCAGCAGACCAGCTAGCGGGATCAGAGTTAAACTCACAGATACGCAGTATTTT.